This T cell receptor beta chain comes out of a study of blood T cell repertoires in COVID-19. Study-level information: Donors in the United States, Italy and Spain gave samples during acute or convalescent COVID-19. PBMCs, B-cell-depleted T cells, or T cells were the source of the cDNA or gDNA that made up the material.

CDR1 is MRHNA, CDR2 SNTAGT, per germline. After removal of 2 bases from V and 3 bases from J, the junction contained 15 bases not matched to a gene. This CDR3 region has 18 residues. Authors' processing steps: Reference gene primer amplification yielded estimated nucleated cell counts. Clones were read by immunoSEQ multiplex PCR, and TCRdb kept only the in-frame ones, dropping some. For V, J and clone size, that table is used; D and trimming come from the DNA. The data contain 180,000 or so clones, 82% of them singletons. The specimen sequenced was peripheral blood. The TCR originated in a woman between 70 and 85 years old with acute or convalescent COVID-19. The chain has TRBV6-4 and TRBJ2-7; TRBD2 agrees at 8 bases. The CDR3 DNA is TGTGCCAGCAGTGACCCGAGGCCAAGCGGGAGTGGATGCTACGAGCAGTACTTC. It is translated as CASSDPRPSGSGCYEQYF.